This entry lists 16 T cell receptor beta chains sequenced from one sample in a study of vaccination effects on CD4 cells after COVID-19. In the ViraFEST assay, antigen-specific CD4+ clonotypes were identified by expansion after peptide-pool stimulation. When less than 12 days of culture had elapsed, CD4+ T cells were isolated. Two-dose vaccination with either BNT162b2 or mRNA-1273 was given to the participants. These TCRs are of unknown antigen specificity. Profiling relied on immunoSEQ multiplex PCR, and the TCRdb table lists in-frame clones only, not all of them. The table has more than 12,000 clones, roughly 70% seen once. This material consisted of CD4+ T cells from PBMCs cultured with HCoV-NL63 spike peptides, taken after COVID-19 vaccination. The receptors were sampled from a human donor who received a COVID-19 vaccine.

This chain connects TRBV7-6 to TRBJ2-2; 9 bases agree with TRBD1. Trimming removed 5 bases from V and 3 bases from J; junction bases left unmatched: 10. Germline CDR1 reads SGHVS; CDR2 reads FNYEAQ. The CDR3 extends over 17 amino acids. CDR3 residues: CASSQYTGGGDTGELFF. The CDR3 nucleotides read TGTGCCAGCAGCCAATACACAGGGGGCGGTGACACCGGGGAGCTGTTTTTT.

This chain connects TRBV5-1 to TRBJ2-1, with 11 bases lining up with TRBD2. Germline V gene data show CDR1 as SGHRS and CDR2 as YFSETQ. V was clipped by 2 bases and J by 2 bases; unmatched bases: 9. The CDR3 spans 18 residues. Here the CDR3 reads CASSFLAGGFQTYNEQFF. The CDR3 nucleotides read TGCGCCAGCAGCTTTCTAGCGGGAGGCTTCCAAACCTACAATGAGCAGTTCTTC.

The chain couples TRBV5-1 to TRBJ1-1; 9 nucleotides agree with TRBD1. J lost 4 bases, V lost 5 bases, and 6 bases had no gene match. CDR3 length equals 14 residues. The V gene's germline CDR1 is SGHRS and CDR2 YFSETQ. The CDR3 reads CASRAGTGSTEAFF. For the CDR3, the DNA is TGCGCCAGCAGGGCCGGGACAGGGTCCACTGAAGCTTTCTTT.

This chain uses TRBV18 with TRBJ2-7; a possible D gene is TRBD1 (5 bases). Germline V gives CDR1 KGHSH, CDR2 LQKENI. The CDR3 totals 14 residues. Between the trimmed V and J ends, which lost 3 bases and 6 bases, there was a span of 15 bases. The CDR3: CASSPGQGGSEQYF. The CDR3 region has the DNA TGTGCCAGCTCACCCGGCCAGGGTGGATCCGAGCAGTACTTC.

This chain connects TRBV6-5 to TRBJ1-4; D possibly corresponds to TRBD1 (5 bases). The CDR3 totals 15 residues. V was cut by 7 bases and J by 8 bases, with 20 bases left in between. From germline, CDR1 is MNHEY and CDR2 SVGAGI. CDR3 loop: CASKQIRAIGEKLFF. Here the CDR3 DNA reads TGTGCCAGCAAACAGATCAGGGCAATAGGGGAAAAACTGTTTTTT.

V gene TRBV4-1 combines with J gene TRBJ2-3; 8 nucleotides line up with TRBD2. This CDR3 is built from 18 residues. In germline, CDR1 is MGHRA, CDR2 YSYEKL. Unmatched junction bases numbered 18, after V lost 4 bases and J lost 6 bases. Here the CDR3 DNA reads TGCGCCAGCAGCCCCGTGACTAGCGAGAGGGGGATTTGGGATACGCAGTATTTT. Its protein product is CASSPVTSERGIWDTQYF.

This clone was observed a few times. V and J are TRBV4-1 and TRBJ2-3; TRBD2 is a possible D gene (5 bases). The V gene's germline CDR1 is MGHRA and CDR2 YSYEKL. The ends were cut back, 6 bases at V and 6 bases at J, with 13 bases in the middle. The length of the CDR3 is 13 residues. The chain's CDR3 is CASRLDQADTQYF. The DNA for the CDR3 is TGCGCCAGCAGACTAGACCAGGCGGATACGCAGTATTTT.

V and J are TRBV4-3 and TRBJ1-6; D call uncertain. In germline, CDR1 is LGHNA, CDR2 YSLEER. The V end was cut by 4 bases, the J end by 4 bases, with 14 bases between. This CDR3 comprises 16 residues. In DNA, the CDR3 is TGCGCCAGCAGCCCAGAACGGACGTCTTATAATTCACCCCTCCACTTT. It translates to CASSPERTSYNSPLHF.

The chain couples TRBV18 to TRBJ1-3; a possible D gene is TRBD1 (6 bases). Trimming stripped 3 bases from V and 4 bases from J, with 19 bases between. The germline V gene has CDR1 KGHSH and CDR2 LQKENI. The CDR3 consists of 17 residues. CDR3 protein: CASSPFGSRTDGNTIYF. CDR3 coding DNA: TGTGCCAGCTCACCCTTTGGGAGTCGGACAGACGGAAACACCATATATTTT.

J is TRBJ1-1 and V is TRBV7-9, with no clear D. Trimming took off 4 bases at V and 1 base at J, with 10 bases between the two ends. Germline lookup yields CDR1 SEHNR and CDR2 FQNEAQ (reference sequence). The CDR3 runs to 14 residues. The CDR3: CASSYIAGNTEAFF. DNA of the CDR3: TGTGCCAGCAGCTATATCGCCGGGAACACTGAAGCTTTCTTT.

This clone was counted only a few times. This chain joins TRBV30 and TRBJ2-5, with a tentative D call TRBD2 (6 bases). Germline V CDR1 and CDR2: GTSNPN, SVGIG (reference sequence). CDR3 size: 15 residues. Trimming left V 2 bases short and J 5 bases short, with 18 bases between. CDR3 loop: CAWSHGKVRGETQYF. CDR3 bases: TGTGCCTGGAGTCACGGGAAAGTCCGGGGGGAGACCCAGTACTTC. Full variable domain (rest looked up from reference TRBV30 and TRBJ2-5): SQTIHQWPATLVQPVGSPLSLECTVEGTSNPNLYWYRQAAGRGLQLLFYSVGIGQISSEVPQNLSASRPQDRQFILSSKKLLLSDSGFYLCAWSHGKVRGETQYFGPGTRLLVL.

This clone was seen once. V and J are TRBV6-1 and TRBJ2-3; D may be TRBD1 (6 bases). CDR1 MNHNS and CDR2 SASEGT come from the germline V gene. The CDR3 sequence is 15 residues long. V was trimmed by 3 bases and J by 2 bases, leaving 12 bases between them. The CDR3 region has the DNA TGTGCCAGCAGTGATCGGGGACATAACACAGATACGCAGTATTTT. Translated, it gives CASSDRGHNTDTQYF.

This clone was seen a single time. This chain links TRBV5-1 with TRBJ2-7, with D tentatively TRBD2 (5 bases). V gave up 3 bases and J gave up 3 bases, with 7 bases separating them. This CDR3 comprises 12 residues. Germline V gene sequence: CDR1 SGHRS, CDR2 YFSETQ. The DNA for the CDR3 is TGCGCCAGCAGCTCCGACTACTACGAGCAGTACTTC. Encoded protein: CASSSDYYEQYF.

The chain has TRBV5-1 and TRBJ2-6, with D unclear. The ends were cut back, 0 bases at V and 4 bases at J, with 8 bases in the middle. CDR3 size: 15 residues. Germline CDR1 SGHRS, CDR2 YFSETQ. CDR3 region: CASSLVAAGANVLTF. CDR3 nucleotides: TGCGCCAGCAGCTTGGTCGCCGCAGGGGCCAACGTCCTGACTTTC.

The V and J genes are TRBV15 and TRBJ2-3, with D possibly TRBD1 on 5 matching bases. With 1 base removed from V and 5 bases from J, the gap between germline ends came to 13 bases. This CDR3 is built from 15 residues. Germline values: CDR1 LNHNV, CDR2 YYDKDF (reference sequence). The CDR3 DNA reads TGTGCCACCAGCAGAGCCATAAGGGGCGAAGATACGCAGTATTTT. Translated, it gives CATSRAIRGEDTQYF. The full variable domain, completed using reference TRBV15 and TRBJ2-3, is DAMVIQNPRYQVTQFGKPVTLSCSQTLNHNVMYWYQQKSSQAPKLLFHYYDKDFNNEADTPDNFQSRRPNTSFCFLDIRSPGLGDTAMYLCATSRAIRGEDTQYFGPGTRLTVL.

This chain links TRBV6-2 or TRBV6-3 with TRBJ1-2, with TRBD1 identical over 9 bases. Germline CDR1 MNHEY, CDR2 SVGEGT. The V and J ends lost 5 bases and 6 bases, in that order; junction bases with no gene match: 10. CDR3 length: 15 residues. The CDR3 DNA reads TGTGCCAGCAGTGGACGGGGACAGGGAAGCGATGGCTACACCTTC. Translated, it gives CASSGRGQGSDGYTF.